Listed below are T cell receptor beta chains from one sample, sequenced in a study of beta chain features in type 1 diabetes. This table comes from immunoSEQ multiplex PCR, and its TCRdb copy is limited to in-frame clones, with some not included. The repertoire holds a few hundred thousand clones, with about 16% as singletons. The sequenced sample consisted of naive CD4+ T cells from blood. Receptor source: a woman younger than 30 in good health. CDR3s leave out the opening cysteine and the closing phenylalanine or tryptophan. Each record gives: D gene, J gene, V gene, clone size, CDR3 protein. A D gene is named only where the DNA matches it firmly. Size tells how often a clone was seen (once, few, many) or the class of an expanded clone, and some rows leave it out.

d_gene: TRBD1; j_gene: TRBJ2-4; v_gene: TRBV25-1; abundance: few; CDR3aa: ASSEADRGNQY
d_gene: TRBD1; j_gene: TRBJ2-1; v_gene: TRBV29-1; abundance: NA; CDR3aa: SAGQGGNEQF
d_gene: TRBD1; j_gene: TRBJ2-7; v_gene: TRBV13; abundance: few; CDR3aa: ASSPGTGSYEQY
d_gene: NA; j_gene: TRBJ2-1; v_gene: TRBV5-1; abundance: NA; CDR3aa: ASSLAQGNEQF
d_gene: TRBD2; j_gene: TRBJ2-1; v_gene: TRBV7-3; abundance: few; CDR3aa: ASSLSSGSPNEQF
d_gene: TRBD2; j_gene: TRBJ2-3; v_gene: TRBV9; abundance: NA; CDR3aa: ASSVVIGLAGGDTQY
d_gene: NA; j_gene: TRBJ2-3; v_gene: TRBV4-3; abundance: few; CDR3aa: ASSQETKLRADTQY
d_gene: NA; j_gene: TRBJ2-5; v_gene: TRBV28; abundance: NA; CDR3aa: ASSKPGTQY
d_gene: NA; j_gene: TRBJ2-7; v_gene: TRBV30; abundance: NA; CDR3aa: AWFSTGHTSYEQY
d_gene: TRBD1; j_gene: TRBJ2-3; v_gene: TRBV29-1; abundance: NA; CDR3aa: SVQTGSDTQY
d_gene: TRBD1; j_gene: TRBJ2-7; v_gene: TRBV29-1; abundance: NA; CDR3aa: SVRRWTGLLVEQY
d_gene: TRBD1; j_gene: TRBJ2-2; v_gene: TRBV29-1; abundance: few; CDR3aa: SVGDSYSNTGELF
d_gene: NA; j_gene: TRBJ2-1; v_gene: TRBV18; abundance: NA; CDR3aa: ASSPRVGPTYNEQF
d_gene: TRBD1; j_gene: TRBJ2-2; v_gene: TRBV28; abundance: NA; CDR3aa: ASGGGTGKRTGELF
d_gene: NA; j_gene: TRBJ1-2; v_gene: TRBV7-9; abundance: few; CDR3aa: ASSLSQGPGYT
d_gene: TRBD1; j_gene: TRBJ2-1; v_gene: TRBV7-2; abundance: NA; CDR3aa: ASSPGQGDTEQF
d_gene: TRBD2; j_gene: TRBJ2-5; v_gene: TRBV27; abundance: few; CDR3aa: ASRRLAGGPEETQY
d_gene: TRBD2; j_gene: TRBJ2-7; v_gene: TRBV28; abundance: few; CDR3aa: ASTAGGAMTYEQY
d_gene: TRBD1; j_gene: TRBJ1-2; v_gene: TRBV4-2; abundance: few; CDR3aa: ASSQDGTGYGYT
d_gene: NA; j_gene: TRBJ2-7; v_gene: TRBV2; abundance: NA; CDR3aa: ASTLEFGQY
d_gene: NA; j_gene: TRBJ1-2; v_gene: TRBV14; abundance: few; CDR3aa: ASSQDIRGGGYGYT
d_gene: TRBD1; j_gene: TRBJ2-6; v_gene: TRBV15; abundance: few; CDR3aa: ATSRLPGQGDSGANVLT
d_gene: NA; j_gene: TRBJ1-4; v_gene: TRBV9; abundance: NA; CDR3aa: ASQPGQNEKLF
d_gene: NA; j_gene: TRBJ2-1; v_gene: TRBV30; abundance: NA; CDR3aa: AWSRLEDEQF
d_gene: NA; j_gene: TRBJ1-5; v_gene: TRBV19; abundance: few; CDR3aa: ASSNLQGNNQPQH
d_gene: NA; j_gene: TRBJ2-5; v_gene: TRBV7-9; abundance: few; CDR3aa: ASSSETQY
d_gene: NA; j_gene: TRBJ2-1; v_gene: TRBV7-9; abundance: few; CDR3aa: ASSLDGANYNEQF
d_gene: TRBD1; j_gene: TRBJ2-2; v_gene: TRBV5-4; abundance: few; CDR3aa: ASSLARGQHTGELF
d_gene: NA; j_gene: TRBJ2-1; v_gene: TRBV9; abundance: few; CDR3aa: ASSTVSGREQF
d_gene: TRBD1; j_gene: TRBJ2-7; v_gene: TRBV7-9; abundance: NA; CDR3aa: ASSEQGAPSYEQY
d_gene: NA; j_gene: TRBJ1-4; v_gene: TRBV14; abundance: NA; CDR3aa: ASSPIGSGEKLF
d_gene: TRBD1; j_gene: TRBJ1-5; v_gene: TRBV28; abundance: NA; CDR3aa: ASSRKQGTQPQH
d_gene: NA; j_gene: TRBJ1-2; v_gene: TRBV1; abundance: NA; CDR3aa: TSSQRGGEGYT
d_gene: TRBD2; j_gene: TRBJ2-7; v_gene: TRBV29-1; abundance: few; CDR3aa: SVEDSSRTSGTSILYEQY
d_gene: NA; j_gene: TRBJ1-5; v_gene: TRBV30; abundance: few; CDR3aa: AWNAKHRGSNQPQH
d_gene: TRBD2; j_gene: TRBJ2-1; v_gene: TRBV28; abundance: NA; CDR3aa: AILLAGDSRNNEQF
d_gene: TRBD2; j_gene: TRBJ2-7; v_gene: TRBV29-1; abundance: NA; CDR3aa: SVVVSGRARPYEQY
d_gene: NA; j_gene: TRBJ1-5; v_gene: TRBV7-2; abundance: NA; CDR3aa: ASSLWTVNQPQH
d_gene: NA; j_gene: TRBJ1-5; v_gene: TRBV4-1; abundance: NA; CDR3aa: ASSQDRTGLGQPQH
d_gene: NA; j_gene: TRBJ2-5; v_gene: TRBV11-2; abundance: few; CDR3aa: ASTLQETQY
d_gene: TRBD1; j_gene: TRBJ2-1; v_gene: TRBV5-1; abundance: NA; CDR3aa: ASSLGGGEQF
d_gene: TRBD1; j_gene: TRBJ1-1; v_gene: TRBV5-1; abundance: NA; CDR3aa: ASSRTGGSGRLNTEAF
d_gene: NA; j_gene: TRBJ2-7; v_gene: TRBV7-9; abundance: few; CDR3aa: ASTSVYEQY
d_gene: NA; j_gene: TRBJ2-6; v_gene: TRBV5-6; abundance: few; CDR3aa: ASSLAEDLFGANVLT
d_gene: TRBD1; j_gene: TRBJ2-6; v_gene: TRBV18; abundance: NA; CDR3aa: ASSPREGALSGANVLT
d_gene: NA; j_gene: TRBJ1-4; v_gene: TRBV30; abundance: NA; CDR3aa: AWKEGARGEKLF
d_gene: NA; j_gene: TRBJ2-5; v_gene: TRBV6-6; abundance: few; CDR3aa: ASSYGRPEETQY
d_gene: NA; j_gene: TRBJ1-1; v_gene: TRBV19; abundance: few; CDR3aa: ASSDRYKNTEAF
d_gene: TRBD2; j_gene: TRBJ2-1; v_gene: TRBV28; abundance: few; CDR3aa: ASSFLAGEVNEQF
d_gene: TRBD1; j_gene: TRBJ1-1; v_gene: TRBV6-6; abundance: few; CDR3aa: ASSPDRGNTEAF
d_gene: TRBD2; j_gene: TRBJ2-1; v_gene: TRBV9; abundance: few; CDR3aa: ASSVAGGSYNEQF
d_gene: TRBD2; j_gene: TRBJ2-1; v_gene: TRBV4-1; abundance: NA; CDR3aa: ASSQDPGTSGIDEQF
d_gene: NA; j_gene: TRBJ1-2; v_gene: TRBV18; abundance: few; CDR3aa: ASSPPLRRQNT
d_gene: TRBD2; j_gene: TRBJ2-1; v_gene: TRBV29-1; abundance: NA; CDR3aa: SVEDRWSGGGNGF
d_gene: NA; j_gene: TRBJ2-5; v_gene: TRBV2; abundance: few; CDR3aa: ASMRDPQETQY
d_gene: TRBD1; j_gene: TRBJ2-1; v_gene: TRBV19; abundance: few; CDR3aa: ASSIVGQGNNEQF
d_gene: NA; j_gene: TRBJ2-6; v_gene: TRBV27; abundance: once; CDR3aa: ASRAFSGANVLT
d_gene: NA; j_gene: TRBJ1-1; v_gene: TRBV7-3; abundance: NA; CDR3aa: ASSRGVNTEAF
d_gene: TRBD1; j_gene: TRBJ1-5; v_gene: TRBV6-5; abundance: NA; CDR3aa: ASSRTGRQPQH